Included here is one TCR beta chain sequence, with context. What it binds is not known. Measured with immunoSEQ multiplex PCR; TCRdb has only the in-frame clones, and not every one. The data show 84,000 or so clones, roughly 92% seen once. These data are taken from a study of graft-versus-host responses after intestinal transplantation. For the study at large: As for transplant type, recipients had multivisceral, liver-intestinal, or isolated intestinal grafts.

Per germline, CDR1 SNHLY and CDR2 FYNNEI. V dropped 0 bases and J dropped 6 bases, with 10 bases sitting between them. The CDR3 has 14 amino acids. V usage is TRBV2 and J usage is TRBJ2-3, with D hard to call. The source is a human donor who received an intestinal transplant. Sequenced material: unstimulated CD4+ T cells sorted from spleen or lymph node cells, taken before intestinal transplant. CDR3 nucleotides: TGTGCCAGCAGTGAAGCGCTTTGGCGGGATACGCAGTATTTT. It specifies CASSEALWRDTQYF. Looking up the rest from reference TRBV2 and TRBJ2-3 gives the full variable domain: EPEVTQTPSHQVTQMGQEVILRCVPISNHLYFYWYRQILGQKVEFLVSFYNNEISEKSEIFDDQFSVERPDGSNFTLKIRSTKLEDSAMYFCASSEALWRDTQYFGPGTRLTVL.